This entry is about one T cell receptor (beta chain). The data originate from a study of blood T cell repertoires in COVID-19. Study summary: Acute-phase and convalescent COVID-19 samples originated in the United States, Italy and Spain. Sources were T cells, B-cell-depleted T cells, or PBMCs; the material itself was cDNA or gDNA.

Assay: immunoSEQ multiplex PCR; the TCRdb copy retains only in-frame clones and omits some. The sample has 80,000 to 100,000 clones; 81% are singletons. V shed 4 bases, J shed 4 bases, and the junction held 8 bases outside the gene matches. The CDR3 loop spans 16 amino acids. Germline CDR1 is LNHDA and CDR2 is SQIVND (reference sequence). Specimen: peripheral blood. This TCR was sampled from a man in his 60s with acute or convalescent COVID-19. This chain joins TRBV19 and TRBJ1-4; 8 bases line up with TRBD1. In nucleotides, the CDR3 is TGTGCCAGTAGTAGCCTTGGACAGGGAATTAATGAAAAACTGTTTTTT. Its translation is CASSSLGQGINEKLFF.